These 15 T cell receptor beta chains share one sample of origin, sequenced in a study of T cell repertoires in cytomegalovirus infection. Antigen specificity for these receptors is unknown. TCRdb itself ran the reads through MiXCR, one entry per CDR3 protein. Of about 220,000 distinct CDR3 sequences listed, approximately 38% are singletons. The input for sequencing was CD8+ T cells from cultured PBMCs, taken from culture after CMV antigen stimulation. The receptors derive from a human donor in good health (CMV status not recorded). Some clones in this sample may be carry-over from other donors' samples.

This chain uses TRBV6-6 with TRBJ1-1, with D uncertain. V lost 2 bases and J 4 bases, leaving 11 bases between the germline ends. Germline assignment: CDR1 MNHNY and CDR2 SVGAGI (reference sequence). CDR3 length: 14 residues. CDR3: CASSYGGGGTEAFF. The CDR3 nucleotides are TGTGCCAGCAGTTACGGAGGCGGTGGCACTGAAGCTTTCTTT.

Regarding this clonotype: The junction differs from germline at one of its ends, possibly a read error. The V and J genes are TRBV11-1 and TRBJ2-5; D unclear. CDR3 length: 11 amino acids. Germline CDR1 and CDR2: SGHAT and FQDESV (reference sequence). This chain's CDR3 is CASNLGTDQYF. The CDR3 nucleotides read TGTGCCAGCAACTTAGGAACTGACCAGTACTTC. The complete variable domain, with remaining parts taken from reference TRBV11-1 and TRBJ2-5, reads EAEVAQSPRYKITEKSQAVAFWCDPISGHATLYWYRQILGQGPELLVQFQDESVVDDSQLPKDRFSAERLKGVDSTLKIQPAELGDSAMYLCASNLGTDQYFGPGTRLLVL.

This clonotype was detected many times. The CDR3 loop is CASSFPVSGGDNEQFF. The DNA of the CDR3 is TGTGCCAGCAGCTTCCCTGTATCGGGAGGGGACAATGAGCAGTTCTTC. The chain joins TRBV7-8 to TRBJ2-1; 8 bases agree with TRBD2. Germline V gene sequence: CDR1 SGHVS, CDR2 FQNEAQ. Trimming took 3 bases from V and 5 from J; bases not matched to a gene: 9. CDR3 length: 16 residues.

V usage is TRBV7-9 and J usage is TRBJ1-1; maybe TRBD1 (5 bases). V lost 0 bases and J 5 bases, leaving 13 bases between the germline ends. CDR1 is SEHNR, CDR2 FQNEAQ, per germline (reference sequence). CDR3 size: 15 residues. In DNA form, the CDR3 reads TGTGCCAGCAGCTTAGCCCCGGCAGGGCGAACTGAAGCTTTCTTT. This codes for CASSLAPAGRTEAFF.

This clonotype was found a few times. The chain uses TRBV27 and TRBJ1-3, with 10 positions matching TRBD1. V trimming: 4 bases; J trimming: 2 bases; junction bases outside the gene matches: 2. The length of the CDR3 is 15 residues. In germline, CDR1 is MNHEY, CDR2 SMNVEV (reference sequence). The CDR3 nucleotides are TGTGCCAGCAGTTCCGGGACAGGGGCTGGAAACACCATATATTTT. Its protein product is CASSSGTGAGNTIYF.

The genes are TRBV7-6 and TRBJ2-3; TRBD2 might be the D (6 bases). From germline, CDR1 is SGHVS and CDR2 FNYEAQ. This CDR3 comprises 16 residues. V shed 1 base and J shed 0 bases, with 11 bases lying between them. The CDR3: CASSLEVAVSTDTQYF. The CDR3 region has the DNA TGTGCCAGCAGCTTAGAGGTAGCGGTTAGCACAGATACGCAGTATTTT.

Concerning this clonotype: An end of the junction does not agree with germline; a read error may underlie this. The chain links TRBV7-7 to TRBJ2-3, with D uncertain. Germline values: CDR1 SSHAT, CDR2 FNYEAQ (reference sequence). The CDR3 is made up of 13 amino acids. Written as DNA, the CDR3 is TGTGCTAGCAGCGCACACTCGAGGGATACGCAGTATTTT. This codes for CASSAHSRDTQYF.

This clonotype was seen a few times. The chain is built from TRBV29-1 and TRBJ2-3; TRBD2 matches at 14 bases. CDR1 and CDR2 (germline): SQVTM, ANQGSEA. V was pared by 6 bases and J by 4 bases, with 9 bases of the junction left unmatched. The CDR3 totals 16 residues. As DNA, the CDR3 is TGCAGCGTCTTCCCCCGGACTAGCGGGAGGCCAGATACGCAGTATTTT. Amino acid sequence: CSVFPRTSGRPDTQYF.

This clonotype was detected many times. The chain joins TRBV7-6 to TRBJ2-2, with 7 bases identical to TRBD1. CDR3 length: 15 amino acids. Germline V CDR1 and CDR2: SGHVS, FNYEAQ. Trimming cost V 4 bases and J 3 bases; bases outside gene matches: 5. CDR3 nucleotide sequence: TGTGCCAGCAGCTCCAGACAGGGATACACCGGGGAGCTGTTTTTT. This gives the protein CASSSRQGYTGELFF.

This chain uses TRBV5-4 with TRBJ2-7, with 11 positions matching TRBD1. Germline V gene lookup returns CDR1 SGHNT and CDR2 YYREEE (reference sequence). Trimming cost V 4 bases and J 7 bases; bases outside gene matches: 4. The CDR3 length is 13 residues. CDR3 sequence: CASSMGTGGEQYF. The DNA for the CDR3 is TGTGCCAGCAGCATGGGGACAGGGGGTGAGCAGTACTTC.

V is TRBV5-1 and J is TRBJ1-2, with 7 bases aligning to TRBD1. The CDR3 extends over 13 amino acids. The V segment lost 4 bases and the J segment 4 bases; nucleotides outside the gene matches: 4. Per the germline V gene, CDR1 is SGHRS and CDR2 is YFSETQ. The CDR3 loop is CASSAGQIYGYTF. CDR3 nucleotide sequence: TGCGCCAGCAGCGCGGGACAGATCTATGGCTACACCTTC.

The chain recombines TRBV6-5 with TRBJ1-2, with TRBD1 as a possible D gene (5 bases). The CDR3 is 12 amino acids. Germline V CDR1 and CDR2: MNHEY, SVGAGI. The V gene lost 10 bases and the J gene lost 4 bases, with 13 bases spanning the gap. The CDR3: CATREHAYGYTF. DNA of the CDR3: TGTGCCACCAGGGAGCACGCCTATGGCTACACCTTC.

This clonotype turned up a few times. The chain couples TRBV4-2 to TRBJ1-2; 11 bases match TRBD1. Germline V gene data show CDR1 as LGHNA and CDR2 as YNFKEQ. CDR3 size: 18 residues. J lost 3 bases, V lost 1 base, and 10 bases had no gene match. The CDR3: CASSQGSGRTGGDYGYTF. CDR3 nucleotide sequence: TGTGCCAGCAGCCAAGGGAGCGGTAGGACAGGGGGCGACTATGGCTACACCTTC.

The V call is TRBV5-4, the J call TRBJ2-5; a weak D match, TRBD1 (6 bases). CDR1 and CDR2 from the germline V gene are SGHNT and YYREEE (reference sequence). The CDR3 has 15 amino acids. V gave up 4 bases and J gave up 9 bases, with 22 bases separating them. Here the CDR3 DNA reads TGTGCCAGCAGCCTGCCAGGGGAAACCCTAGGGGCCCAGTACTTC. This sequence encodes CASSLPGETLGAQYF.

The V gene is TRBV7-9, the J gene TRBJ1-4, with D unresolved. The V end lost 4 bases, the J end lost 4 bases, and 10 bases lay between the germline ends. Germline lookup yields CDR1 SEHNR and CDR2 FQNEAQ (reference sequence). The CDR3 length is 14 residues. The CDR3 loop is CASSSFALNEKLFF. The CDR3 DNA sequence: TGTGCCAGCAGCTCCTTCGCACTTAATGAAAAACTGTTTTTT.